The sequence of this T cell receptor beta chain was determined in a study of blood T cell repertoires in COVID-19. In the study overall: Acute and convalescent COVID-19 specimens originated in the United States, Italy and Spain. T cells, B-cell-depleted T cells, or PBMCs provided the cDNA or gDNA that served as material.

This CDR3 is built from 13 residues. From germline, CDR1 is MNHEY and CDR2 SVGAGI. The V gene lost 8 bases and the J gene lost 1 base, with 11 bases spanning the gap. As handled by the study authors: Reference gene primers were amplified, and this amplification served to estimate nucleated cell counts. Profiling relied on immunoSEQ multiplex PCR, and the TCRdb table lists in-frame clones only, not all of them. Clone size and the V and J calls come from that table; the DNA yielded D and trimming. The table shows about 250,000 clones, with 81% occurring only once. The source is a woman older than 75 with acute or convalescent COVID-19. This rearrangement joins TRBV6-5 to TRBJ1-2; a possible D gene is TRBD1 (6 bases). Specimen: peripheral blood. This CDR3 reads CASFRQDNYGYTF. CDR3 sequence (DNA): TGTGCCAGCTTTAGACAGGATAACTATGGCTACACCTTC.